These 25 T cell receptor beta chains originate from one sample sequenced in a study of beta chain features in type 1 diabetes. Expressed TCRB transcripts were sequenced because the isolated RNA had all been reverse transcribed beforehand. Clones were read by immunoSEQ multiplex PCR, and TCRdb kept only the in-frame ones, dropping some. The sample has about 650,000 clones, around 11% seen once. Study results and limitations: When Type 1 diabetes patients were examined, their TCRB CDR3s proved moderately but significantly shorter in all four CD4+ subsets.

These receptors lack a known antigen. The sample comprised naive CD4+ T cells from blood. The receptor source for this set is a young man with type 1 diabetes.

This chain links TRBV28 with TRBJ2-2; possibly TRBD1 for D (5 bases). The CDR3 has 14 residues. Deletions cut 10 bases from V and 1 base from J, with 13 bases between. Germline V lookup: CDR1 MDHEN, CDR2 SYDVKM. The CDR3 DNA sequence: TGTGCCACCGCAGGCGGACAGAACACCGGGGAGCTGTTTTTT. It is translated as CATAGGQNTGELFF.

V usage is TRBV5-1 and J usage is TRBJ2-3; 10 bases map to TRBD2. V gave up 4 bases and J gave up 5 bases; unmatched junction bases: 4. The length of the CDR3 is 14 residues. Germline V gives CDR1 SGHRS, CDR2 YFSETQ. The CDR3 region has the DNA TGCGCCAGCAGCGCTAGCGGGGGAGGAGATACGCAGTATTTT. Its translation: CASSASGGGDTQYF.

This clone was observed a handful of times. The chain has TRBV25-1 and TRBJ2-2; no definite D call. The CDR3 length is 16 residues. Per germline, CDR1 MGHDK and CDR2 SYGVNS. Trimming removed 3 bases from V and 2 bases from J, with 13 bases in between. The CDR3 reads CASSDLGDPNTGELFF. As DNA, the CDR3 is TGTGCCAGCAGTGACTTGGGCGACCCAAACACCGGGGAGCTGTTTTTT.

The chain couples TRBV7-2 to TRBJ1-2; D may be TRBD1 (5 bases). Trimming removed 6 bases from V and 5 bases from J, with 13 bases in between. Germline CDR1 reads SGHTA; CDR2 reads FQGNSA. This CDR3 spans 13 amino acids. CDR3 coding DNA: TGTGCCAGCAGTGCAGGGTGGGCGTATGGCTACACCTTC. Translation gives CASSAGWAYGYTF. Complete variable domain (other parts from reference TRBV7-2 and TRBJ1-2): GAGVSQSPSNKVTEKGKDVELRCDPISGHTALYWYRQSLGQGLEFLIYFQGNSAPDKSGLPSDRFSAERTGGSVSTLTIQRTQQEDSAVYLCASSAGWAYGYTFGSGTRLTVV.

The rearrangement uses TRBV6-1 and TRBJ2-3; 8 bases are shared with TRBD2. The germline gives CDR1 MNHNS, CDR2 SASEGT. This CDR3 is 18 amino acids long. V lost 2 bases, J lost 5 bases, and 15 bases stayed unmatched. As DNA, the CDR3 is TGTGCCAGCAGTGAAAGCGGAATGTGGGTAGCGGGGCGAGATACGCAGTATTTT. This codes for CASSESGMWVAGRDTQYF.

The rearrangement joins TRBV30 to TRBJ1-4; D is undetermined. The CDR3 covers 14 residues. Germline CDR1 GTSNPN, CDR2 SVGIG (reference sequence). Between the trimmed V and J ends, which lost 3 bases and 0 bases, there was a span of 8 bases. The CDR3 bases are TGTGCCTGGAGGGACTCCACAACTAATGAAAAACTGTTTTTT. Residues: CAWRDSTTNEKLFF. Full variable domain (remainder filled in from reference TRBV30 and TRBJ1-4): SQTIHQWPATLVQPVGSPLSLECTVEGTSNPNLYWYRQAAGRGLQLLFYSVGIGQISSEVPQNLSASRPQDRQFILSSKKLLLSDSGFYLCAWRDSTTNEKLFFGSGTQLSVL.

J is TRBJ2-2 and V is TRBV9; 8 nucleotides match TRBD2. The CDR3 runs to 17 residues. With V trimmed by 3 bases and J by 6 bases, 13 bases remained unmatched. Germline V lookup: CDR1 SGDLS, CDR2 YYNGEE. The CDR3 region has the DNA TGTGCCAGCAGCGCCCGGGGGGGGGCGAATGGACCCGGGGAGCTGTTTTTT. Amino acid sequence: CASSARGGANGPGELFF.

The rearrangement uses TRBV7-6 and TRBJ2-5, with D uncertain. Germline CDR1 is SGHVS and CDR2 is FNYEAQ. The V and J ends lost 3 bases and 1 base respectively, with 9 bases between them. The CDR3 runs 14 residues. CDR3 sequence (DNA): TGTGCCAGCAGCTTTGCAACTCTCCAAGAGACCCAGTACTTC. Translation: CASSFATLQETQYF.

A few counts support this clone. This rearrangement joins TRBV10-3 to TRBJ1-4, with TRBD1 identical over 7 bases. Per the germline V gene, CDR1 is ENHRY and CDR2 is SYGVKD. Trimming removed 6 bases from V and 5 bases from J; junction bases left unmatched: 6. This CDR3 comprises 14 residues. CDR3: CAISPGTENEKLFF. In DNA, the CDR3 is TGTGCCATCAGCCCCGGGACAGAAAATGAAAAACTGTTTTTT.

This clone was seen more than once but under ten times. V is TRBV19 and J is TRBJ1-5, with TRBD1 matching 7 bases. With V trimmed by 8 bases and J by 4 bases, 5 bases remained unmatched. The CDR3 sequence is 13 residues long. Germline V gene data show CDR1 as LNHDA and CDR2 as SQIVND (reference sequence). The CDR3 coding sequence is TGTGCCAGTCAACAGGGGTTGAATCAGCCCCAGCATTTT. Protein product: CASQQGLNQPQHF. Together with reference TRBV19 and TRBJ1-5, the CDR3 gives the full variable domain: DGGITQSPKYLFRKEGQNVTLSCEQNLNHDAMYWYRQDPGQGLRLIYYSQIVNDFQKGDIAEGYSVSREKKESFPLTVTSAQKNPTAFYLCASQQGLNQPQHFGDGTRLSIL.

V and J are TRBV28 and TRBJ2-7; 8 bases map to TRBD1. The CDR3 covers 14 residues. Looked up from germline, CDR1 is MDHEN and CDR2 is SYDVKM. The V and J ends lost 2 bases and 7 bases, in that order; junction bases with no gene match: 7. CDR3 sequence (DNA): TGTGCCAGCAGTTTAGGGCAGGGGGCTGGAGAGCAGTACTTC. Protein: CASSLGQGAGEQYF.

This clone turned up a few times. Other DNA sequences in this specimen translate into the identical CDR3. This chain connects TRBV29-1 to TRBJ1-5, with TRBD1 identical over 7 bases. Per germline, CDR1 SQVTM and CDR2 ANQGSEA. V was clipped by 4 bases and J by 5 bases; unmatched bases: 2. This CDR3 region has 12 residues. CDR3 nucleotide sequence: TGCAGCGTTGGACAGGGCGATCAGCCCCAGCATTTT. Protein: CSVGQGDQPQHF.

V and J are TRBV10-3 and TRBJ2-1; D unresolved. V lost 4 bases to trimming and J lost 9 bases, with 13 bases between them. The CDR3 is made up of 13 amino acids. Germline V gives CDR1 ENHRY, CDR2 SYGVKD. CDR3 nucleotide sequence: TGTGCCATCAGTGGCAACGGAGACTCTGAGCAGTTCTTC. This encodes CAISGNGDSEQFF.

The DNA of the CDR3 is TGTGCCAGCAGCTCGGCAACTAGCGATCTCTACGAGACCCAGTACTTC. Translation gives CASSSATSDLYETQYF. This chain connects TRBV7-9 to TRBJ2-5; the match to TRBD2 covers 7 bases. V dropped 4 bases and J dropped 5; count of bases not matched to a gene: 13. The CDR3 sequence is 16 residues long. Germline V gives CDR1 SEHNR, CDR2 FQNEAQ (reference sequence).

V and J are TRBV7-2 and TRBJ2-7, with D unresolved. The CDR3 spans 13 residues. V dropped 5 bases and J dropped 9 bases, with 17 bases sitting between them. The germline V gene encodes CDR1 SGHTA and CDR2 FQGNSA. The CDR3: CASSPRETLGQYF. The CDR3 region has the DNA TGTGCCAGCAGCCCACGAGAAACCCTGGGGCAGTACTTC.

V is TRBV28 and J is TRBJ1-1, with D unresolved. V was trimmed by 7 bases and J by 2 bases, leaving 11 bases between them. CDR3 length: 13 amino acids. CDR1 and CDR2 (germline): MDHEN, SYDVKM. DNA for the CDR3: TGTGCCAGCATCCATGGTAGCAACACTGAAGCTTTCTTT. Its protein product is CASIHGSNTEAFF.

The V call is TRBV7-6, the J call TRBJ1-1; 7 bases align to TRBD1. V gave up 5 bases and J gave up 0 bases; unmatched junction bases: 3. This CDR3 has 14 residues. Germline V gene sequence: CDR1 SGHVS, CDR2 FNYEAQ. The CDR3 here is CASSRDSLNTEAFF. CDR3 DNA sequence: TGTGCCAGCAGCCGGGACAGTTTGAACACTGAAGCTTTCTTT.

This clone was seen a few times. V and J are TRBV6-1 and TRBJ2-2; D might be TRBD1 (5 bases). There are 12 residues in the CDR3. Germline assignment: CDR1 MNHNS and CDR2 SASEGT. Trimming stripped 6 bases from V and 8 bases from J, with 10 bases between. The CDR3 coding sequence is TGTGCCAGCAGGCAAGGGGTTGGGGAGCTGTTTTTT. Encoded protein: CASRQGVGELFF.

The chain has TRBV6-1 and TRBJ2-4, with 9 bases lining up with TRBD1. V lost 4 bases, J lost 0 bases, and 4 bases stayed unmatched. Per germline, CDR1 MNHNS and CDR2 SASEGT. This CDR3 is built from 16 residues. The CDR3 sequence is CASSGGTGLAKNIQYF. The CDR3 DNA reads as TGTGCCAGCAGTGGGGGGACAGGGCTAGCCAAAAACATTCAGTACTTC.

This clone was seen a few times. The rearrangement joins TRBV25-1 to TRBJ1-2, with 10 nucleotides matching TRBD1. Germline CDR1 and CDR2: MGHDK and SYGVNS. The CDR3 length is 16 residues. With 8 bases clipped from V and 2 bases from J, the junction kept 11 bases outside the gene matches. CDR3 protein: CASRSPPGQGNYGYTF. In DNA, the CDR3 is TGTGCCAGCCGATCTCCCCCGGGACAGGGGAACTATGGCTACACCTTC.

J is TRBJ2-1 and V is TRBV5-1, with TRBD1 matching 9 bases. The germline CDR1 and CDR2 sequences are SGHRS and YFSETQ. The CDR3 is made up of 15 amino acids. The J segment lost 0 bases and the V segment lost 4 bases, leaving 2 bases of the junction unmatched. The CDR3 nucleotides read TGCGCCAGCAGCATGGGACAGGGCTCCTACAATGAGCAGTTCTTC. Protein: CASSMGQGSYNEQFF.

J is TRBJ1-4 and V is TRBV2; 9 nucleotides align to TRBD1. V was pared by 6 bases and J by 5 bases, with 4 bases of the junction left unmatched. The CDR3 spans 14 residues. Germline lookup yields CDR1 SNHLY and CDR2 FYNNEI. The CDR3 region has the DNA TGTGCCAGCAGATTAGGACAGGGGAATGAAAAACTGTTTTTT. Translated: CASRLGQGNEKLFF.

V and J are TRBV7-9 and TRBJ1-5; D unclear. CDR3 size: 12 residues. V lost 3 bases, J lost 6 bases, and 6 bases lay in between. The germline V gene encodes CDR1 SEHNR and CDR2 FQNEAQ (reference sequence). CDR3 in amino acids: CASSFTGQPQHF. The DNA for the CDR3 is TGTGCCAGCAGCTTTACCGGTCAGCCCCAGCATTTT.

This rearrangement joins TRBV7-2 to TRBJ2-3; 7 positions match TRBD2. The V gene end was trimmed by 6 bases and the J gene end by 2 bases; junction bases not matched to a gene: 11. The CDR3 has 16 residues. The germline CDR1 and CDR2 sequences are SGHTA and FQGNSA. The CDR3 is CASSFVGLDSTDTQYF. The DNA of the CDR3 is TGTGCCAGCAGTTTCGTCGGACTAGACTCCACAGATACGCAGTATTTT.

The chain uses TRBV10-3 and TRBJ1-1; 7 bases match TRBD1. Germline values: CDR1 ENHRY, CDR2 SYGVKD. This CDR3 is 16 amino acids long. Trimming at V came to 0 bases and at J to 5 bases, leaving 9 bases not matched to a gene. CDR3 DNA: TGTGCCATCAGTGAGTCGGAAACAGGGGAGGGGACTGAAGCTTTCTTT. This encodes CAISESETGEGTEAFF.